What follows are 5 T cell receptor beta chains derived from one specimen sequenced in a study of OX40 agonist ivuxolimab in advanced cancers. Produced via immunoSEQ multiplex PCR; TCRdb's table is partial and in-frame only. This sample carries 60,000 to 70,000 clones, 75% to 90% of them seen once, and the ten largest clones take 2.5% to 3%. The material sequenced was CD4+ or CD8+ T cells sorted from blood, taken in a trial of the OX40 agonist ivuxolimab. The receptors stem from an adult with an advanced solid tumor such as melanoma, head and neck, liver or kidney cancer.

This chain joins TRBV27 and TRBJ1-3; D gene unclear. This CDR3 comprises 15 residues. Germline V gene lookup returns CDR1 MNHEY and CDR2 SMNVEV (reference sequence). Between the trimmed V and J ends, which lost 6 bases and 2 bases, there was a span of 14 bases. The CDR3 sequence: CASSASHGTGNTIYF. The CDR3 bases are TGTGCCAGCAGCGCTTCGCACGGAACTGGAAACACCATATATTTT.

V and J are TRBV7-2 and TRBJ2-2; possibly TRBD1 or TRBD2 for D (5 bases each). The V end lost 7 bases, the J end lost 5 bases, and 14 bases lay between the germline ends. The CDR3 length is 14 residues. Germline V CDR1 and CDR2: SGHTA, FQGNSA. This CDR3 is CASTPIGATGELFF. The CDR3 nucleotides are TGTGCCAGCACCCCCATCGGGGCTACCGGGGAGCTGTTTTTT.

This CDR3 is CASSQLQGATDTQYF. The CDR3 DNA reads as TGCGCCAGCAGCCAATTACAGGGGGCAACAGATACGCAGTATTTT. The rearrangement joins TRBV4-3 to TRBJ2-3, with 9 bases identical to TRBD1. The CDR3 is 15 amino acids. CDR1 is LGHNA, CDR2 YSLEER, per germline. Trimming at V came to 2 bases and at J to 3 bases, leaving 3 bases not matched to a gene.

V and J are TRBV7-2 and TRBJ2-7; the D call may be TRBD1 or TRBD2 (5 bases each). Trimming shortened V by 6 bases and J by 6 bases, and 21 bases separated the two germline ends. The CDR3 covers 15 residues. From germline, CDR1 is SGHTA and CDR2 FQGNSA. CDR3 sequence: CASSLRDRFLVEQYF. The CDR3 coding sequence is TGTGCCAGCAGTCTCCGGGACCGATTCTTGGTCGAGCAGTACTTC.

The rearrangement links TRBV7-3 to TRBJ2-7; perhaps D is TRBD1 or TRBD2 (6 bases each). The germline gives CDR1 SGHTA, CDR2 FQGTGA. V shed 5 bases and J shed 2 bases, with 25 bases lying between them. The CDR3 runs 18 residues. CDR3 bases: TGTGCCAGCAGCCCCATTCGAGGGGGGCTGTCACCAACCTACGAGCAGTACTTC. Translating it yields CASSPIRGGLSPTYEQYF.